Presented here are 17 T cell receptor beta chains from one specimen sequenced in a study of human T cells and chemical hapten exposure. The time point was: patch test 2, 6 weeks after DPC sensitization. Treatment defined: therapeutic diphenylcyclopropenone sensitization with weekly scalp DPC. Via MiXCR, TCRdb re-called the RACE reads, giving one row per CDR3 protein. The sample includes fewer than 90,000 distinct CDR3 sequences, less than 8.5% of them seen just once. The sequenced sample was whole blood, obtained in connection with sensitization to the hapten diphenylcyclopropenone (DPC). The receptor set was obtained from a woman aged 25 to 39 with alopecia areata. Some clones in this sample may be carry-over from other donors' samples.

This clonotype was recorded at least ten times. The V and J genes are TRBV11-2 and TRBJ1-4, with D unclear. With 4 bases removed from V and 8 bases from J, the gap between germline ends came to 14 bases. Germline V gives CDR1 SGHAT, CDR2 FQNNGV. The CDR3 is made up of 14 amino acids. CDR3 DNA sequence: TGTGCCAGCAGCTCGACACGGTCCGGCGAAAAACTGTTTTTT. Translation: CASSSTRSGEKLFF.

This clonotype was detected a few times. The chain recombines TRBV7-9 with TRBJ1-2; D remains unclear. V lost 0 bases to trimming and J lost 2 bases, with 7 bases between them. The CDR3 is made up of 14 amino acids. Germline CDR1 SEHNR, CDR2 FQNEAQ (reference sequence). CDR3 bases: TGTGCCAGCAGCTTAGCGCAACAGAACTATGGCTACACCTTC. Translated: CASSLAQQNYGYTF.

Many counts were recorded for this clonotype. The CDR3 sequence: CSVVGDNEKLFF. CDR3 sequence (DNA): TGCAGTGTGGTAGGGGATAATGAAAAACTGTTTTTT. V is TRBV20-1 and J is TRBJ1-4; tentatively, D is TRBD1 (5 bases). The CDR3 is 12 amino acids. Trimming removed 7 bases at V and 4 bases at J, with 10 bases between. Germline V CDR1 and CDR2: DFQATT, SNEGSKA (reference sequence).

In this sample, this clonotype turned up a few times. V gene TRBV9 combines with J gene TRBJ2-1; TRBD2 might be the D (7 bases). The CDR3 covers 16 residues. The germline V gene has CDR1 SGDLS and CDR2 YYNGEE. V gave up 0 bases and J gave up 0 bases, with 10 bases separating them. For the CDR3, the DNA is TGTGCCAGCAGCGTAGAGGGGGGGTCCTCCTACAATGAGCAGTTCTTC. This encodes CASSVEGGSSYNEQFF.

Here the CDR3 reads CASSYGTENQPQHF. In DNA, the CDR3 is TGTGCCAGCAGTTACGGGACAGAAAATCAGCCCCAGCATTTT. The V gene is TRBV6-6, the J gene TRBJ1-5; 7 nucleotides agree with TRBD1. From germline, CDR1 is MNHNY and CDR2 SVGAGI (reference sequence). Trimming took 2 bases from V and 4 from J; bases not matched to a gene: 2. CDR3 length equals 14 residues.

This clonotype showed up just a few times. J is TRBJ2-4 and V is TRBV6-5, with D perhaps TRBD2 (6 bases). This CDR3 contains 16 residues. The V gene's germline CDR1 is MNHEY and CDR2 SVGAGI. V was shortened by 0 bases and J by 0 bases, with 9 bases between the two germline ends. The CDR3 DNA reads as TGTGCCAGCAGTTACTCGCGGGGCCTAGCCAAAAACATTCAGTACTTC. Its protein is CASSYSRGLAKNIQYF.

The CDR3 bases are TGTGCCAGCAACATACAGGGGGCTAAAACTGAAGCTTTCTTT. Translated, it gives CASNIQGAKTEAFF. The V and J genes are TRBV6-5 and TRBJ1-1, with 9 bases matching TRBD1. The germline V gene encodes CDR1 MNHEY and CDR2 SVGAGI. V lost 7 bases and J lost 5; bases outside the gene matches: 8. The CDR3 consists of 14 residues.

The chain employs TRBV6-5 and TRBJ1-2; no definite D call. This CDR3 comprises 15 residues. Per the germline V gene, CDR1 is MNHEY and CDR2 is SVGAGI. The ends were cut back, 8 bases at V and 4 bases at J, with 20 bases in the middle. The CDR3: CASRFPIKRSYGYTF. Written as DNA, the CDR3 is TGTGCCAGCCGTTTCCCCATCAAGAGGTCCTATGGCTACACCTTC.

The rearrangement uses TRBV24-1 and TRBJ2-1; D perhaps matches TRBD2 (7 bases). Trimming took 4 bases from V and 8 from J, leaving 17 bases between them. The CDR3 runs to 15 residues. Germline CDR1 reads KGHDR; CDR2 reads SFDVKD. The CDR3 region is CATSERRGRGYEQFF. For the CDR3, the DNA is TGTGCCACCAGTGAGCGGCGGGGGCGCGGATATGAGCAGTTCTTC.

V and J are TRBV29-1 and TRBJ1-3; 8 nucleotides match TRBD1. The germline V gene has CDR1 SQVTM and CDR2 ANQGSEA. Trimming cost V 4 bases and J 4 bases; bases outside gene matches: 3. The length of the CDR3 is 13 residues. CDR3 sequence: CSVVRDRGNTIYF. The CDR3 DNA reads as TGCAGCGTTGTACGGGACAGGGGAAACACCATATATTTT.

This clonotype occurred a few times. This sequence joins TRBV2 and TRBJ2-7; D may be TRBD1 or TRBD2 (6 bases each). Trimming took 10 bases from V and 8 from J, leaving 24 bases between them. From germline, CDR1 is SNHLY and CDR2 FYNNEI. The CDR3 consists of 14 residues. In DNA, the CDR3 is TGTGCCACCGAGGAGGGGGGTCAGAGACATCAGCAGTACTTC. Its protein product is CATEEGGQRHQQYF.

This clonotype has a count of ten or more. This sequence joins TRBV9 and TRBJ2-5; a possible D gene is TRBD2 (5 bases). V lost 1 base, J lost 6 bases, and 13 bases lay in between. The CDR3 runs 14 residues. CDR1 and CDR2 (germline): SGDLS, YYNGEE. The CDR3 DNA reads as TGTGCCAGCAGCGTACACCCGGGGATGAAGACCCAGTACTTC. Translated: CASSVHPGMKTQYF. Using reference TRBV9 and TRBJ2-5 for the parts outside the CDR3, the full variable domain is DSGVTQTPKHLITATGQRVTLRCSPRSGDLSVYWYQQSLDQGLQFLIQYYNGEERAKGNILERFSAQQFPDLHSELNLSSLELGDSALYFCASSVHPGMKTQYFGPGTRLLVL.

This clonotype was found many times. This chain uses TRBV7-8 with TRBJ1-1; a possible D gene is TRBD1 (6 bases). Germline V lookup: CDR1 SGHVS, CDR2 FQNEAQ. V lost 5 bases and J lost 1, with 26 bases in between. This CDR3 has 19 residues. This chain's CDR3 is CASSLLHFKPGHKNTEAFF. For the CDR3, the DNA is TGTGCCAGCAGCCTACTACACTTCAAACCGGGACATAAGAACACTGAAGCTTTCTTT.

This clonotype was counted many times. V usage is TRBV14 and J usage is TRBJ2-3, with D possibly matching TRBD2 (6 bases). Deletions cut 3 bases from V and 2 bases from J, with 9 bases between. The CDR3 loop spans 14 amino acids. Germline V gene data show CDR1 as SGHDN and CDR2 as FVKESK. CDR3 bases: TGTGCCAGCAGCCAGGCGGGGACCACAGATACGCAGTATTTT. Its protein is CASSQAGTTDTQYF.

Ten or more counts support this clonotype. This chain links TRBV4-2 with TRBJ2-7; maybe TRBD1 (5 bases). Germline V gene lookup returns CDR1 LGHNA and CDR2 YNFKEQ. With 2 bases removed from V and 0 bases from J, the gap between germline ends came to 11 bases. CDR3 length: 15 residues. The CDR3 region is CASSQITGISYEQYF. DNA for the CDR3: TGTGCCAGCAGCCAAATCACAGGTATCTCCTACGAGCAGTACTTC.

At least ten counts were recorded for this clonotype. Relative to the germline gene, one junction end is altered; a read error may explain this. The chain's CDR3 is CASSQDPTGGYEQYF. CDR3 bases: TGTGCCAGCAGCCAAGACCCAACAGGGGGGTACGAGCAGTACTTC. J is TRBJ2-7 and V is TRBV4-3, with TRBD1 matching 8 bases. Germline lookup yields CDR1 LGHNA and CDR2 YSLEER. The CDR3 is made up of 15 amino acids.

In nucleotides, the CDR3 is TGTGCCAGCAGTTACGGGTCATCCAATGAGCAGTTCTTC. Amino acids: CASSYGSSNEQFF. The rearrangement uses TRBV6-5 and TRBJ2-1; the D is unclear. The CDR3 runs 13 residues. Germline CDR1 MNHEY, CDR2 SVGAGI. V lost 2 bases and J lost 6, with 8 bases in between.